Following are 19 T cell receptor beta chains from one sample sequenced in a study of identical twins. TCRdb processed the 5' RACE reads anew with MiXCR; each CDR3 protein has one entry. The sample contains 300,000 to 400,000 distinct CDR3 sequences, 9% to 15% of which appear only once. These data were also reused for a study on yellow fever vaccine responses in identical twins.

Sample: CD8+ T cells sorted from blood. The receptors derive from a woman younger than 35 in good health.

This clonotype has more than one count but fewer than ten. V gene TRBV5-1 combines with J gene TRBJ2-7, with D perhaps TRBD2 (6 bases). Germline CDR1 and CDR2: SGHRS and YFSETQ. The CDR3 is 12 residues long. The CDR3: CASSNKEYGLQV. DNA of the CDR3: TGCGCCAGCAGCAACAAAGAGTACGGACTACAGGTC.

The CDR3 region is CASSQGSGRSNKYNEQFF. DNA of the CDR3: TGTGCCAGCAGCCAAGGGAGCGGGAGAAGTAATAAATACAATGAGCAGTTCTTC. This rearrangement joins TRBV7-6 to TRBJ2-1; 8 nucleotides line up with TRBD2. This CDR3 is built from 18 residues. J gave up 4 bases and V 5 bases, and 16 bases lay outside the gene matches. In germline, CDR1 is SGHVS, CDR2 FNYEAQ.

The V gene is TRBV7-8, the J gene TRBJ2-7; D ambiguous. V lost 3 bases and J 1 base, leaving 7 bases between the germline ends. Germline V gene lookup returns CDR1 SGHVS and CDR2 FQNEAQ. This CDR3 is 13 amino acids long. The CDR3 reads CASSFELSYEQYV. The CDR3 nucleotides are TGTGCCAGCAGCTTTGAATTATCCTACGAGCAGTACGTC.

This clonotype was counted between two and nine times. The CDR3 nucleotides read TGTGCCAGCAGCTTTGGACTAGCGGGAGAAGGGACTGAGCAGTTCTTC. Its translation: CASSFGLAGEGTEQFF. The rearrangement joins TRBV5-8 to TRBJ2-1; 13 positions match TRBD2. The germline CDR1 and CDR2 sequences are SGHTS and YDEGEE. The CDR3 totals 16 residues. V lost 2 bases, J lost 9 bases, and 8 bases stayed unmatched.

V gene TRBV27 combines with J gene TRBJ2-1; 7 nucleotides line up with TRBD2. Germline CDR1 is MNHEY and CDR2 is SMNVEV (reference sequence). J was trimmed by 6 bases and V by 5 bases; bases with no gene match: 7. CDR3 length: 14 residues. CDR3 residues: CASSVTGGGNEQFF. The CDR3 DNA reads TGTGCCAGCAGTGTAACCGGCGGGGGCAATGAGCAGTTCTTC.

The genes are TRBV7-6 and TRBJ2-7; 9 nucleotides line up with TRBD2. The junction had 8 bases not matched to a gene; V was cut back by 7 bases and J by 4 bases. The length of the CDR3 is 14 residues. Germline V gene lookup returns CDR1 SGHVS and CDR2 FNYEAQ. CDR3 DNA: TGTGCCAGCACCCCGGCGGGAGGGAATTACGAGCAGTACTTC. Translation gives CASTPAGGNYEQYF.

In this sample, this clonotype turned up a few times. J is TRBJ2-1 and V is TRBV29-1; TRBD1 might be the D (6 bases). This CDR3 region has 15 residues. Trimming stripped 7 bases from V and 10 bases from J, with 26 bases between. Per the germline V gene, CDR1 is SQVTM and CDR2 is ANQGSEA. The CDR3 region is CSADLGRVNGQEQFF. For the CDR3, the DNA is TGCAGCGCGGACCTAGGTCGGGTTAATGGACAGGAGCAGTTCTTC.

The CDR3 reads CASSQTGSVEETQYF. As DNA, the CDR3 is TGTGCCAGCAGCCAGACAGGGTCGGTGGAAGAGACCCAGTACTTC. The chain employs TRBV7-9 and TRBJ2-5; 7 positions agree with TRBD1. The trim removed 5 bases at V and 3 bases at J, leaving 9 bases unmatched. The length of the CDR3 is 15 residues. Germline lookup yields CDR1 SEHNR and CDR2 FQNEAQ (reference sequence).

This clonotype turned up a few times. The chain has TRBV5-6 and TRBJ2-5, with D unresolved. The CDR3 runs to 14 residues. V lost 4 bases to trimming and J lost 3 bases, with 13 bases between them. Germline V gene data show CDR1 as SGHDT and CDR2 as YYEEEE. In nucleotides, the CDR3 is TGTGCCAGCAGCCGTTCCGCCGGAAAAGAGACCCAGTACTTC. It specifies CASSRSAGKETQYF.

J is TRBJ2-7 and V is TRBV15; weak D call: TRBD1 (6 bases). The CDR3 spans 16 residues. V gave up 1 base and J gave up 4 bases, with 17 bases separating them. Germline loops: CDR1 LNHNV, CDR2 YYDKDF (reference sequence). DNA of the CDR3: TGTGCCACCAGCAGAGTCTTAGAGACAGGACCTTACGAGCAGTACTTC. This codes for CATSRVLETGPYEQYF. The full variable domain, its missing parts supplied by reference TRBV15 and TRBJ2-7, is DAMVIQNPRYQVTQFGKPVTLSCSQTLNHNVMYWYQQKSSQAPKLLFHYYDKDFNNEADTPDNFQSRRPNTSFCFLDIRSPGLGDTAMYLCATSRVLETGPYEQYFGPGTRLTVT.

Turning to this clonotype: Sequence at one end of the junction differs from germline and may be a read error. The chain recombines TRBV14 with TRBJ2-5; no definite D call. This CDR3 is built from 14 residues. Germline V gene data show CDR1 as SGHDN and CDR2 as FVKESK. CDR3 protein: CASSQRLGREAQYF. The CDR3 DNA reads TGTGCCAGCAGCCAACGGTTGGGTAGAGAGGCCCAGTACTTC.

This rearrangement joins TRBV7-2 to TRBJ2-2; D is unresolved. Germline V CDR1 and CDR2: SGHTA, FQGNSA. Trimming took off 7 bases at V and 7 bases at J, with 4 bases between the two ends. The length of the CDR3 is 10 residues. In DNA form, the CDR3 reads TGTGCCAGCACCCTCGGGGAGCTGTTTTTT. Encoded protein: CASTLGELFF. The entire variable domain, with the rest obtained from reference TRBV7-2 and TRBJ2-2, is as follows: GAGVSQSPSNKVTEKGKDVELRCDPISGHTALYWYRQSLGQGLEFLIYFQGNSAPDKSGLPSDRFSAERTGGSVSTLTIQRTQQEDSAVYLCASTLGELFFGEGSRLTVL.

In its sample, this clonotype was seen many times. The chain has TRBV6-1 and TRBJ2-5, with a weak D call TRBD2 (6 bases). This CDR3 region has 13 residues. V was pared by 6 bases and J by 7 bases, with 15 bases between. CDR1 is MNHNS and CDR2 is SASEGT in the germline V gene. CDR3 nucleotides: TGTGCCAGCAGCCATAGCCAGGGAGGGACCCAGTACTTC. Protein: CASSHSQGGTQYF.

The rearrangement joins TRBV18 to TRBJ2-7; the D call may be TRBD1 or TRBD2 (5 bases each). Trimming cost V 3 bases and J 4 bases, with 10 bases left between them. CDR1 is KGHSH, CDR2 LQKENI, per germline. There are 13 residues in the CDR3. CDR3: CASSPGVLYEQYF. CDR3 in DNA: TGTGCCAGCTCACCGGGGGTTCTATACGAGCAGTACTTC.

This clonotype was seen only a few times. The CDR3 coding sequence is TGCGCCAGCAGCGCCGGGACTAGCGGGACCGATGAGCAGTTCTTC. It encodes CASSAGTSGTDEQFF. V and J are TRBV5-1 and TRBJ2-1; 13 bases line up with TRBD2. The CDR3 extends over 15 amino acids. With V trimmed by 4 bases and J by 8 bases, 6 bases remained unmatched. Germline V gene sequence: CDR1 SGHRS, CDR2 YFSETQ.

In its sample, this clonotype was seen a few times. The rearrangement links TRBV10-2 to TRBJ2-7, with 7 bases fitting TRBD1. V dropped 2 bases and J dropped 0; count of bases not matched to a gene: 4. Germline CDR1 WSHSY, CDR2 SAAADI. The CDR3 is 15 residues long. CDR3 sequence reads: CASSEDRVSSYEQYF. The CDR3 DNA sequence: TGCGCCAGCAGTGAGGACAGGGTGAGCTCCTACGAGCAGTACTTC.

Comments on this clonotype: It is unclear where the CDR3 begins or ends on the DNA, so no DNA is shown, and the CDR3 is as TCRdb lists it. J is TRBJ2-2 and V is TRBV9; whether TRBD2, the table's D call, matches the DNA was not checked. CDR1 is SGDLS, CDR2 YYNGEE, per germline. The CDR3 numbers 18 amino acids, ends counted. CDR3 in amino acids: CASSVPGLAGIPPGSCFF.

This clonotype was observed a few times. This chain connects TRBV12-3 or TRBV12-4 to TRBJ2-7; D perhaps matches TRBD2 (5 bases). This CDR3 is 11 amino acids long. The germline V and J ends were trimmed by 6 bases and 7 bases, with 10 bases remaining between them. The CDR3 spells CASSSTGEQYF. Written as DNA, the CDR3 is TGTGCCAGCAGCTCGACGGGGGAGCAGTACTTC.

This clonotype has more than one count but fewer than ten. The chain is built from TRBV28 and TRBJ1-1, with unresolved D. The CDR3 is made up of 15 amino acids. V was clipped by 2 bases and J by 1 base, with 11 bases between them. CDR1 is MDHEN and CDR2 is SYDVKM in the germline V gene. The chain's CDR3 is CASSLGLGPNTEAFF. CDR3 nucleotides: TGTGCCAGCAGTTTAGGGTTAGGACCGAACACTGAAGCTTTCTTT. The full variable domain, completed using reference TRBV28 and TRBJ1-1, is DVKVTQSSRYLVKRTGEKVFLECVQDMDHENMFWYRQDPGLGLRLIYFSYDVKMKEKGDIPEGYSVSREKKERFSLILESASTNQTSMYLCASSLGLGPNTEAFFGQGTRLTVV.